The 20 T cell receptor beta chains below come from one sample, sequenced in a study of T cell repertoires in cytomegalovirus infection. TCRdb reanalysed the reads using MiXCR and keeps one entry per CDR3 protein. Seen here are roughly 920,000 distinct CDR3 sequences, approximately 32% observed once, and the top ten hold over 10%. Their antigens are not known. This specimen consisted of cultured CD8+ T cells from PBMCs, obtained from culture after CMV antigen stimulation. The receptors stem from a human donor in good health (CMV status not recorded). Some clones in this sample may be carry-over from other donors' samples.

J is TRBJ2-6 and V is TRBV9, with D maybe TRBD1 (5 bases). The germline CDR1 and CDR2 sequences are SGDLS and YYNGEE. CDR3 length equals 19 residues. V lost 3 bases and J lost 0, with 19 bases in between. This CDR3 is CASSDPVGQRLSGANVLTF. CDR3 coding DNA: TGTGCCAGCAGCGACCCGGTGGGGCAGAGACTCTCTGGGGCCAACGTCCTGACTTTC.

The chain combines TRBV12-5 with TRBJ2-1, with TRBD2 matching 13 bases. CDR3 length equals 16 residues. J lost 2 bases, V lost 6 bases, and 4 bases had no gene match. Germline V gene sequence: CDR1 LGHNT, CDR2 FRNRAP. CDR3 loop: CASGSLAGGPYNEQFF. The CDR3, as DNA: TGTGCTAGTGGATCACTAGCGGGGGGGCCCTACAATGAGCAGTTCTTC.

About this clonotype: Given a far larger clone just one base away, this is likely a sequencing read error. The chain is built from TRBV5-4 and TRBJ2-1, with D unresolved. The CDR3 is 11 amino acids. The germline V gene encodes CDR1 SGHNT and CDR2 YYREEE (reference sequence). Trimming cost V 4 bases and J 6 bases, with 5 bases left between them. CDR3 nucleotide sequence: TGTGCCAGCAGCATAGCCAATGAGCAGTTCTTC. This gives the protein CASSIANEQFF.

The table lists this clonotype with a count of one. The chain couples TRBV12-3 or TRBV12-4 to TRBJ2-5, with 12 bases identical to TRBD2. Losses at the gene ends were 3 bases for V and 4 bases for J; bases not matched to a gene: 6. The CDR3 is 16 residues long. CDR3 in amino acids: CASSFPSGGAIETQYF. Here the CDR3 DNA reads TGTGCCAGCAGTTTCCCTAGCGGGGGGGCCATAGAGACCCAGTACTTC.

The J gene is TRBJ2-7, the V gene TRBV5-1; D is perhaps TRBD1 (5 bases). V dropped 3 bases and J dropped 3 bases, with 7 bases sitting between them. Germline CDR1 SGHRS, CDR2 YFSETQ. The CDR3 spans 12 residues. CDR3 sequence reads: CASSSGHYEQYF. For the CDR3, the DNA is TGCGCCAGCAGCTCCGGACACTACGAGCAGTACTTC.

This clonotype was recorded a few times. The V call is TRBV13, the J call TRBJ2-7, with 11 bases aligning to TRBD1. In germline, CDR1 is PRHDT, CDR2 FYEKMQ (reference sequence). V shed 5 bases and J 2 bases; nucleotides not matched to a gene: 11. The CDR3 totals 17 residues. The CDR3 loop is CASSLRYMGQGAYEQYF. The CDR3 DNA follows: TGTGCCAGCAGCCTAAGGTATATGGGACAGGGGGCCTACGAGCAGTACTTC.

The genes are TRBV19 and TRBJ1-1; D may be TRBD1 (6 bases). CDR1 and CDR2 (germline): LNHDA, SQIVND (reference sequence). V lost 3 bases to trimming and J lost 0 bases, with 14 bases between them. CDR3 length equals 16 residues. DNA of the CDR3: TGTGCCAGTAGTATGAACAGGGTTTCAGTGAACACTGAAGCTTTCTTT. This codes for CASSMNRVSVNTEAFF.

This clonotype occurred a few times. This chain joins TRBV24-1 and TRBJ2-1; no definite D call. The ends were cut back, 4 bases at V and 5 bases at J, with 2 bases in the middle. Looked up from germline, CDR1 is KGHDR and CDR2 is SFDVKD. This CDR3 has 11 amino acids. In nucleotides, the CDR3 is TGTGCCACCAGTGAACACAATGAGCAGTTCTTC. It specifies CATSEHNEQFF.

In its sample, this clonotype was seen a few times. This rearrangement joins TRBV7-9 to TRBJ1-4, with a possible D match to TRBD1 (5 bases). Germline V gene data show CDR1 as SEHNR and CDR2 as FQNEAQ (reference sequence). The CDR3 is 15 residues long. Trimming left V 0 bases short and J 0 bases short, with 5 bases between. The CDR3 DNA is TGTGCCAGCAGCTTAGCGACAGCAACTAATGAAAAACTGTTTTTT. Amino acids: CASSLATATNEKLFF.

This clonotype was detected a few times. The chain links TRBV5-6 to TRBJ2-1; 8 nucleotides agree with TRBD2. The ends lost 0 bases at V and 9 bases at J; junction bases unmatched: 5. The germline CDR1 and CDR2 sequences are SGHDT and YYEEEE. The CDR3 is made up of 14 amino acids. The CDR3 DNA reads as TGTGCCAGCAGCTTGGGGACTAGCATGGGTGAGCAGTTCTTC. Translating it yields CASSLGTSMGEQFF.

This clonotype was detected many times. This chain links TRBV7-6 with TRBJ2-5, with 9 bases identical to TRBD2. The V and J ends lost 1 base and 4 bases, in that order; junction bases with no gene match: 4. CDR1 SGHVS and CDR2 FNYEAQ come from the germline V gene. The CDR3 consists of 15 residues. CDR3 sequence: CASSLVPAGGETQYF. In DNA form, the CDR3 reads TGTGCCAGCAGCTTAGTTCCAGCGGGGGGAGAGACCCAGTACTTC.

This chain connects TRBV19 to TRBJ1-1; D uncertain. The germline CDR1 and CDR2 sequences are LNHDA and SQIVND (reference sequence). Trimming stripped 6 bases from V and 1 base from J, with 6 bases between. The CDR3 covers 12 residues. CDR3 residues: CASRIPNTEAFF. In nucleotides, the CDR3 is TGTGCCAGTAGGATCCCGAACACTGAAGCTTTCTTT.

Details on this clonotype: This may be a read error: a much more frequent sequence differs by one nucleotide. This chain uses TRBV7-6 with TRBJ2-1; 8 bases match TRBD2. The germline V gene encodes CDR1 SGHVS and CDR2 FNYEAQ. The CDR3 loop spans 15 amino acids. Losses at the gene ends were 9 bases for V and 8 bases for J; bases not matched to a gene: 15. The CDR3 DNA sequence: TGTGCCAGAAGCCCGGCGGGGGGCCATGGGTATGAGCAGTTCTTC. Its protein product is CARSPAGGHGYEQFF.

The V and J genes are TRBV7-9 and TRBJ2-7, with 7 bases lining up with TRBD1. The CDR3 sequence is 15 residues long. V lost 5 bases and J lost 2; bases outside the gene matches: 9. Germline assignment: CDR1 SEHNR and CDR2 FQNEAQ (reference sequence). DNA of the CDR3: TGTGCCAGCAGCAACGACAGGGCAGGAGCCTACGAGCAGTACTTC. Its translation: CASSNDRAGAYEQYF.

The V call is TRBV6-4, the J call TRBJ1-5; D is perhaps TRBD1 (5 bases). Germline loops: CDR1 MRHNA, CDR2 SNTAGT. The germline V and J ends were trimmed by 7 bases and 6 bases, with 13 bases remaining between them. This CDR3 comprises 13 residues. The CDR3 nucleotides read TGTGCCAGCATTTGGATTCAGGGTCAGCCCCAGCATTTT. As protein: CASIWIQGQPQHF.

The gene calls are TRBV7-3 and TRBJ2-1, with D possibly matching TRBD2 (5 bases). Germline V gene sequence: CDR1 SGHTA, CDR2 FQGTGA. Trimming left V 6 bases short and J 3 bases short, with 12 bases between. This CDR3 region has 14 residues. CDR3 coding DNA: TGTGCCAGCAGTCTTACTAGAGACTACAATGAGCAGTTCTTC. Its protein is CASSLTRDYNEQFF.

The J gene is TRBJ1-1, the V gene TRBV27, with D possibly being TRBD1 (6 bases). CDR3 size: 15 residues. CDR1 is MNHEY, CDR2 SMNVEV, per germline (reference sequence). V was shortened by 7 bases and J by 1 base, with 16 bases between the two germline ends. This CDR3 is CASIIAGHKNTEAFF. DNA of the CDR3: TGTGCCAGCATCATAGCGGGACATAAGAACACTGAAGCTTTCTTT.

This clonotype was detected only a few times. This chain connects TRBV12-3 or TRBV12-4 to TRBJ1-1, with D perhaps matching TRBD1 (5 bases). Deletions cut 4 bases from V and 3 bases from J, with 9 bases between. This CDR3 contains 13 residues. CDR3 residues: CASSSGWDTEAFF. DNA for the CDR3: TGTGCCAGCAGTTCAGGGTGGGACACTGAAGCTTTCTTT.

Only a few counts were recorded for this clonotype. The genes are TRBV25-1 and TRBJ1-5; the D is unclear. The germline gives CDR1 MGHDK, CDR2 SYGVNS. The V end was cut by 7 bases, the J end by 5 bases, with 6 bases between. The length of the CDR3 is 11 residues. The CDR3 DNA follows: TGTGCCAGCATGTCGCATCAGCCCCAGCATTTT. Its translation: CASMSHQPQHF.

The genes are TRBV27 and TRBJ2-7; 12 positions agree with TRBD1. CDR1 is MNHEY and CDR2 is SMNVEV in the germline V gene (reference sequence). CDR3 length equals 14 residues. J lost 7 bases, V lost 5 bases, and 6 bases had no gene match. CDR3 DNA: TGTGCCAGCAGTGGGGGACAGGGGGCGGAGGAGCAGTACGTC. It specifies CASSGGQGAEEQYV.